This is a list of T cell receptor beta chains from one sample in a study of cytomegalovirus exposure and HLA in healthy donors. Libraries were prepared by immunoSEQ multiplex PCR; TCRdb keeps only in-frame clonotypes and omits some of them. Among about 150,000 clones listed, roughly 80% were seen once. What was sequenced was PBMCs. The receptors stem from a man between 18 and 35 years old in good health and CMV-seropositive. The CDR3 runs from the conserved cysteine through the conserved F or W. The D gene is left open where the match is weak. The size field is filled for only some rows; it gives once, few, many or a size class.

>TRBV27|once|TRBD1|TRBJ2-2
CASSPRQGNTGELFF
TGTGCCAGCAGTCCCCGACAGGGAAACACCGGGGAGCTGTTTTTT
>TRBV10-3|few|TRBD1|TRBJ1-1
CAISQQGEGTEAFF
TGTGCCATCAGCCAACAGGGGGAAGGCACTGAAGCTTTCTTT
>TRBV5-1|NA|TRBD2|TRBJ2-3
CASSLSSGTTDTQYF
TGCGCCAGCAGCTTGTCTAGCGGGACCACAGATACGCAGTATTTT
>TRBV27|few|TRBD1|TRBJ1-1
CASSTNRGNTEAFF
TGTGCCAGCAGCACAAACAGGGGGAACACTGAAGCTTTCTTT
>TRBV7-8|NA|NA|TRBJ1-5
CASSFRANQPQHF
TGTGCCAGCAGCTTCAGGGCCAATCAGCCCCAGCATTTT
>TRBV11-2|NA|TRBD2|TRBJ2-1
CASSVGSTGLLYNEQFF
TGTGCCAGCAGCGTAGGATCTACGGGACTACTCTACAATGAGCAGTTCTTC
>TRBV28|NA|TRBD2|TRBJ2-1
CASSTTGTRSNEQFF
TGTGCCAGCAGTACTACCGGGACTAGGTCCAATGAGCAGTTCTTC
>TRBV27|NA|NA|TRBJ2-1
CASSFESETYNEQFF
TGTGCCAGCAGCTTCGAAAGCGAGACCTACAATGAGCAGTTCTTC
>TRBV7-3|NA|NA|TRBJ2-3
CASSLKRAGVDSTDTQYF
TGTGCCAGCAGCTTAAAGCGGGCTGGGGTAGATAGCACAGATACGCAGTATTTT
>TRBV9|NA|NA|TRBJ1-3
CASSVPEIGTIYF
TGTGCCAGCAGCGTTCCAGAAATTGGCACCATATATTTT
>TRBV5-4|few|TRBD2|TRBJ2-7
CASSPTSENEQYF
TGTGCCAGCAGCCCAACTAGCGAAAACGAGCAGTACTTC
>TRBV2|NA|TRBD2|TRBJ2-3
CASSEGGTSGDTQYF
TGTGCCAGCAGTGAAGGGGGAACTAGCGGAGATACGCAGTATTTT
>TRBV7-6|NA|NA|TRBJ2-1
CASSLFSGNEQFF
TGTGCCAGCAGCTTATTTAGCGGCAATGAGCAGTTCTTC
>TRBV23-1|NA|TRBD1|TRBJ1-4
CASRAGRGSFRTNEKLFF
TGCGCCAGCAGAGCTGGCAGGGGGAGTTTTAGAACTAATGAAAAACTGTTTTTT
>TRBV19|NA|TRBD1|TRBJ1-4
CASSTGDSQNEKLFF
TGTGCCAGTAGTACAGGGGACAGCCAGAATGAAAAACTGTTTTTT
>TRBV19|few|NA|TRBJ1-5
CATSLRVNQPQHF
TGTGCCACTTCCCTTCGGGTCAATCAGCCCCAGCATTTT
>TRBV10-3|NA|TRBD2|TRBJ2-7
CAISFPLRAEGLAGVRGEQYF
TGTGCCATCAGTTTTCCCCTACGGGCGGAGGGACTAGCGGGAGTGCGAGGCGAGCAGTACTTC
>TRBV11-2|NA|TRBD1|TRBJ2-1
CASSEQGASYNEQFF
TGTGCCAGCAGCGAACAGGGGGCTTCCTACAATGAGCAGTTCTTC
>TRBV7-3|NA|NA|TRBJ2-5
CASSLNPGLGETQYF
TGTGCCAGCAGCTTGAATCCGGGGTTGGGAGAGACCCAGTACTTC
>TRBV21-1|once|NA|TRBJ2-5
CASSKAGREGRIETQYF
TGTGCCAGCAGCAAAGCTGGGCGGGAGGGCCGTATTGAGACCCAGTACTTC
>TRBV7-2|NA|TRBD2|TRBJ2-5
CASSLGGRAGAYF
TGTGCCAGCAGCTTAGGAGGGAGGGCCGGGGCGTACTTC
>TRBV18|NA|TRBD1|TRBJ1-4
CASSPQQTGGVEKLFF
TGTGCCAGCTCACCCCAACAGACAGGGGGAGTTGAAAAACTGTTTTTT
>TRBV29-1|once|TRBD2|TRBJ2-1
CSVGGSSYNEQFF
TGCAGCGTGGGGGGGAGCTCCTACAATGAGCAGTTCTTC
>TRBV4-1|once|TRBD1|TRBJ1-5
CASSQPGQGQPQHF
TGCGCCAGCAGCCAACCGGGACAGGGACAGCCCCAGCATTTT
>TRBV10-2|NA|TRBD2|TRBJ2-7
CASSPGLAAYEQYF
TGCGCCAGCAGCCCGGGACTAGCGGCCTACGAGCAGTACTTC
>TRBV2|few|NA|TRBJ1-5
CASSEDSDQPQHF
TGTGCCAGCAGTGAAGATAGTGATCAGCCCCAGCATTTT
>TRBV29-1|NA|NA|TRBJ2-7
CSVEVAAPYEQYF
TGCAGCGTTGAAGTAGCGGCACCCTACGAGCAGTACTTC
>TRBV28|NA|NA|TRBJ1-1
CASTRGGPAGGEAFF
TGTGCCAGCACCCGCGGGGGCCCGGCCGGGGGTGAAGCTTTCTTT
>TRBV4-1|NA|NA|TRBJ2-1
CASSQYGAGGGGGSYNEQFF
TGCGCCAGCAGCCAATACGGGGCTGGGGGAGGGGGAGGGTCCTACAATGAGCAGTTCTTC
>TRBV18|NA|TRBD2|TRBJ2-1
CASSPPGSGRPLEQFF
TGTGCCAGCTCACCTCCGGGTAGCGGGAGGCCCCTCGAGCAGTTCTTC
>TRBV29-1|NA|TRBD1|TRBJ2-5
CSVRDRVRRETQYF
TGCAGCGTCCGGGACAGGGTTCGAAGAGAGACCCAGTACTTC
>TRBV29-1|NA|TRBD1|TRBJ2-3
CSVTKAGTVTDTQYF
TGCAGCGTAACCAAGGCCGGGACAGTAACAGATACGCAGTATTTT
>TRBV9|NA|NA|TRBJ2-1
CASGRSYNEQFF
TGTGCCAGCGGGAGATCTTATAATGAGCAGTTCTTC
>TRBV30|NA|NA|TRBJ1-2
CAWLKGNYGYTF
TGTGCCTGGCTAAAGGGGAACTATGGCTACACCTTC
>TRBV7-9|NA|NA|TRBJ1-3
CASSSQGRGGGNTIYF
TGTGCCAGCAGCTCACAAGGCAGGGGTGGTGGAAACACCATATATTTT
>TRBV5-1|NA|TRBD2|TRBJ2-1
CASSRTSGVYNEQFF
TGCGCCAGCAGCCGTACTAGCGGGGTCTACAATGAGCAGTTCTTC
>TRBV30|NA|NA|TRBJ2-5
CAWGWRGVQETQYF
TGTGCCTGGGGGTGGCGAGGAGTACAAGAGACCCAGTACTTC
>TRBV29-1|NA|NA|TRBJ2-6
CSVKTPGAHGANVLTF
TGCAGCGTTAAGACCCCAGGGGCTCATGGGGCCAACGTCCTGACTTTC
>TRBV27|few|NA|TRBJ1-1
CASSLTGTRTEAFF
TGTGCCAGCAGTTTGACAGGCACCAGGACTGAAGCTTTCTTT
>TRBV4-2|NA|TRBD2|TRBJ2-3
CASSQEVGTSGNTQYF
TGTGCCAGCAGCCAAGAAGTCGGGACTAGCGGTAATACGCAGTATTTT
>TRBV9|few|NA|TRBJ2-1
CASSGLNRAWGAAGNEQFF
TGTGCCAGCAGCGGGCTAAATAGGGCGTGGGGAGCGGCGGGAAATGAGCAGTTCTTC
>TRBV5-4|once|NA|TRBJ1-2
CASSFGRGGGDGYTF
TGTGCCAGCAGCTTCGGTCGGGGGGGAGGGGATGGCTACACCTTC
>TRBV7-3|NA|TRBD2|TRBJ2-1
CASSLMLAGVYNEQFF
TGTGCCAGCAGCTTAATGCTAGCGGGAGTATACAATGAGCAGTTCTTC
>TRBV18|NA|NA|TRBJ1-2
CASSTGHPNYGYTF
TGTGCCAGCTCAACGGGACATCCAAACTATGGCTACACCTTC
>TRBV2|NA|NA|TRBJ1-4
CASSEAGRNEKLFF
TGTGCCAGCAGTGAGGCAGGCCGTAATGAAAAACTGTTTTTT
>TRBV27|NA|NA|TRBJ2-7
CASSLRDTLSYEQYF
TGTGCCAGCAGTCTACGGGACACATTGTCCTACGAGCAGTACTTC
>TRBV6-1|NA|TRBD1|TRBJ2-7
CASSPGQGFSYEQYF
TGTGCCAGCAGCCCGGGACAGGGGTTTTCCTACGAGCAGTACTTC
>TRBV28|NA|TRBD1|TRBJ1-2
CASRPAGGVSMYGYTF
TGTGCCAGCAGACCCGCAGGGGGAGTCAGTATGTATGGCTACACCTTC
>TRBV29-1|NA|NA|TRBJ2-7
CSAWGVREQYF
TGCAGCGCCTGGGGGGTCCGCGAGCAGTACTTC